This TCR beta chain originates from a study of T cells in Graves' hyperthyroidism and ophthalmopathy. TCR beta CDR3 sequences were amplified from RNA transcripts. The HTBI set primed first-round TCR CDR3 RT-PCR. Using its own MiXCR run on the multiplex PCR reads, TCRdb lists one record per CDR3 protein. The sample includes under 650,000 distinct CDR3 sequences, 15% to 20% of them seen just once. The CDR3 is made up of 13 amino acids. The rearrangement uses TRBV3-2 and TRBJ1-3; the D segment call TRBD1 is taken from the table without a DNA check. TRBV3-2 is a listed pseudogene. Material for sequencing was blood. The receptor was isolated from a woman in her 30s with Graves' hyperthyroidism. DNA of the CDR3: TGTGCCAGCATTCGGGAACCTGGAAACACCATATATTTT. As protein: CASIREPGNTIYF.